This entry describes one TCR beta chain. Between the trimmed V and J ends, which lost 5 bases and 5 bases, there was a span of 10 bases. CDR3 length: 12 amino acids. Germline lookup yields CDR1 KGHSH and CDR2 LQKENI. This record comes from a study of technical replicates of blood from a handful of donors. Libraries were prepared by immunoSEQ multiplex PCR; TCRdb keeps only in-frame clonotypes and omits some of them. The data hold roughly 68,000 clones, with 85% to 95% observed a single time. V usage is TRBV18 and J usage is TRBJ2-7; D perhaps matches TRBD1 (6 bases). The origin of this receptor is a human donor in good health. Sequencing was done on a sample of T cells isolated from PBMCs. The CDR3 DNA reads TGTGCCAGCTCAACAGGGATCGACGAGCAGTACTTC. Its protein is CASSTGIDEQYF. Full variable domain (rest looked up from reference TRBV18 and TRBJ2-7): NAGVMQNPRHLVRRRGQEARLRCSPMKGHSHVYWYRQLPEEGLKFMVYLQKENIIDESGMPKERFSAEFPKEGPSILRIQQVVRGDSAAYFCASSTGIDEQYFGPGTRLTVT.